The T cell receptor (beta chain) described here comes from a study of cytomegalovirus exposure and HLA in healthy donors. Concerning this clone: Its antigen is still unknown.

The PCR contained 60 Vbeta and 13 Jbeta primers. This table comes from immunoSEQ multiplex PCR, and its TCRdb copy is limited to in-frame clones, with some not included. The specimen's table records about 88,000 clones. V lost 4 bases and J lost 8; bases outside the gene matches: 24. Germline V gives CDR1 SGDLS, CDR2 YYNGEE. The CDR3 spans 19 residues. Overall study findings and caveats: The records held CMV serostatus as the only immune exposure information. Trimming of TCR beta V- and J-genes showed a link, identified in a later analysis, to a missense DCLRE1C variant.

The chain carries TRBV9 and TRBJ2-1, with 7 bases aligning to TRBD1. Material for sequencing was PBMCs. The clonotype was recovered from a girl aged 5-17 years in good health and CMV-seropositive. DNA for the CDR3: TGTGCCAGCAGCCCAATGGGGGTGGCAGGGGGAATCGGTTGGGATGAGCAGTTCTTC. Encoded protein: CASSPMGVAGGIGWDEQFF.